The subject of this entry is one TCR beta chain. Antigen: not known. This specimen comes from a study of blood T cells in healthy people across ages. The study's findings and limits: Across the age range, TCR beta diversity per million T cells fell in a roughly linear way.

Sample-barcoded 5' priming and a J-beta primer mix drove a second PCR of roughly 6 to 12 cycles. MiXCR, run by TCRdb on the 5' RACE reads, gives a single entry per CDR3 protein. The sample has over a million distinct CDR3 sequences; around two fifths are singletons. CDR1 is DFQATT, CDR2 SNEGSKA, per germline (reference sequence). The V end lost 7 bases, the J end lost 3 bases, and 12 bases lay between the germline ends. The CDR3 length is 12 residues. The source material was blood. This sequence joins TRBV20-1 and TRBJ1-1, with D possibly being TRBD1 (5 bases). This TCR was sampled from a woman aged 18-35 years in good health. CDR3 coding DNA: TGCAGTGGCCGGGGCGGGTACACTGAAGCTTTCTTT. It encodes CSGRGGYTEAFF.